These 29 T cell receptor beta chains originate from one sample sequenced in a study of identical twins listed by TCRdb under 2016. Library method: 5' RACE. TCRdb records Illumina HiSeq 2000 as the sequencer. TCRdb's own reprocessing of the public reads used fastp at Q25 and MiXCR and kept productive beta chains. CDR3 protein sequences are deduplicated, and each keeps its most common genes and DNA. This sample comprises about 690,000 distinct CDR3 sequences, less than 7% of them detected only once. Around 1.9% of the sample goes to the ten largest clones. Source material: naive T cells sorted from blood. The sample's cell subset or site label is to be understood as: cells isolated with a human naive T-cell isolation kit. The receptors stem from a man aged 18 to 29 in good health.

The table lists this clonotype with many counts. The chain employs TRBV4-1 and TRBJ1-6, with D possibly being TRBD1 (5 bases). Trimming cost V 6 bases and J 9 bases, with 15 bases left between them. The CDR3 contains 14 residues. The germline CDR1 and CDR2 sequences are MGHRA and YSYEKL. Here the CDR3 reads CASRFQGLASPLHF. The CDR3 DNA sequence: TGCGCCAGCAGGTTTCAGGGACTGGCTTCACCCCTCCACTTT.

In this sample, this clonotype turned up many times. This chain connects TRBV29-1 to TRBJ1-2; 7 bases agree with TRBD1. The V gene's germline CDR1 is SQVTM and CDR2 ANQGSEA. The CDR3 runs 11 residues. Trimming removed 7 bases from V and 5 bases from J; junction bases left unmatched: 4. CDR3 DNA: TGCAGCGGCAGGGGGGGGTATGGCTACACCTTC. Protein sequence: CSGRGGYGYTF. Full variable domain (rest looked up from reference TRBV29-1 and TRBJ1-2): SAVISQKPSRDICQRGTSLTIQCQVDSQVTMMFWYRQQPGQSLTLIATANQGSEATYESGFVIDKFPISRPNLTFSTLTVSNMSPEDSSIYLCSGRGGYGYTFGSGTRLTVV.

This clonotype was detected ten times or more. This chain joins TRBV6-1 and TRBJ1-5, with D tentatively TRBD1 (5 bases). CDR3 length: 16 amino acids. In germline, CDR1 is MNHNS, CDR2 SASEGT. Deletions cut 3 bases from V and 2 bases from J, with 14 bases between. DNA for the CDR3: TGTGCCAGCAGTGATGAGGAAGGGACGGGCAATCAGCCCCAGCATTTT. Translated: CASSDEEGTGNQPQHF.

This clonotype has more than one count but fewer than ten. The CDR3 nucleotides are TGTGCCAGCAGCGAGGGCACTAGCGTATCCTACGAGCAGTACTTC. This sequence encodes CASSEGTSVSYEQYF. This sequence joins TRBV4-2 and TRBJ2-7; 7 bases line up with TRBD2. With 5 bases clipped from V and 1 base from J, the junction kept 8 bases outside the gene matches. In germline, CDR1 is LGHNA, CDR2 YNFKEQ. This CDR3 contains 15 residues.

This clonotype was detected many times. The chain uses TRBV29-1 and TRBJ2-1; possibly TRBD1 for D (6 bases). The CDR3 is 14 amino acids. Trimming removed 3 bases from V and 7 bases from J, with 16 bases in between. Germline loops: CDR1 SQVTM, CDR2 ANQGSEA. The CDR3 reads CSVEPGHNTNEQFF. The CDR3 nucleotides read TGCAGCGTTGAGCCGGGACACAATACGAATGAGCAGTTCTTC.

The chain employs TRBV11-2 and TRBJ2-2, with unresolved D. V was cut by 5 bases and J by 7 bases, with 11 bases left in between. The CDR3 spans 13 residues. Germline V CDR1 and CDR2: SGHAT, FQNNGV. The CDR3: CASSPRFGGELFF. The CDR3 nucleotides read TGTGCCAGCAGCCCCAGATTCGGCGGGGAGCTGTTTTTT.

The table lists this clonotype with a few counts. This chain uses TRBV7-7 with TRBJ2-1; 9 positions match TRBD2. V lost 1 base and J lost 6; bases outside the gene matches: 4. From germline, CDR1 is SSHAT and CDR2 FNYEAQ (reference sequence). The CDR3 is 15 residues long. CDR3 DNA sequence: TGTGCCAGCAGCTTAGGTAGCGGGAGTCGCAATGAGCAGTTCTTC. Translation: CASSLGSGSRNEQFF.

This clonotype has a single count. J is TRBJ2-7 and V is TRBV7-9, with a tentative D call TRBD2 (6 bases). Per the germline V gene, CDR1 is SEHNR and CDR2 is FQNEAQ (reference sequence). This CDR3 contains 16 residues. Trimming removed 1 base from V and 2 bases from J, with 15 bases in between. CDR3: CASSLGSSSEPYEQYV. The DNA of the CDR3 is TGTGCCAGCAGCTTAGGCTCGTCTAGCGAACCCTACGAGCAGTACGTC.

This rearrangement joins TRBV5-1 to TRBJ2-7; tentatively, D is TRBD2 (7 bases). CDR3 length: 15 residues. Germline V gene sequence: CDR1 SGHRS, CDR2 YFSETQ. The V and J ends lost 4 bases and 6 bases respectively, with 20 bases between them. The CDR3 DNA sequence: TGCGCCAGCAGCCTGGGGGGGGCTCGCGGACGCGAGCAGTACGTC. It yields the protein CASSLGGARGREQYV.

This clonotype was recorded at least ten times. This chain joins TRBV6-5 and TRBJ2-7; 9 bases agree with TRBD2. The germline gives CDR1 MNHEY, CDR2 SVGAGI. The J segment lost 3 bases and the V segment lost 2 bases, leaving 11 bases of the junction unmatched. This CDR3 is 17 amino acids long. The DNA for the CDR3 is TGTGCCAGCAGTTACCCCCCCGGTGGTAGCGGGAGCTACGAGCAGTACTTC. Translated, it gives CASSYPPGGSGSYEQYF.

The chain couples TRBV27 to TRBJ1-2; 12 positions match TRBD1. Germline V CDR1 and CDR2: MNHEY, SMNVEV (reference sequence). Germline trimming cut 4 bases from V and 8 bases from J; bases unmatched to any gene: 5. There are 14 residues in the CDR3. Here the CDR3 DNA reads TGTGCCAGCAGTTGGGGACAGGGGGCTCTGGGCTACACCTTC. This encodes CASSWGQGALGYTF.

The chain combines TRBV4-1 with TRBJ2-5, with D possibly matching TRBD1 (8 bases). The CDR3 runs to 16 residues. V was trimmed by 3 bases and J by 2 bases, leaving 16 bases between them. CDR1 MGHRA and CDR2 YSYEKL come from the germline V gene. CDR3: CASSQGGTGTQETQYF. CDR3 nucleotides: TGCGCCAGCAGCCAGGGGGGGACAGGTACTCAAGAGACCCAGTACTTC.

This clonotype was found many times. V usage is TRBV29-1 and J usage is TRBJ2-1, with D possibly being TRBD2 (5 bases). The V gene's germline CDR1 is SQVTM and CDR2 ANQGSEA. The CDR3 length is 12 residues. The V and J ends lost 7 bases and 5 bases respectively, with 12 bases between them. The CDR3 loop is CSGGFRNNEQFF. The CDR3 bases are TGCAGCGGCGGGTTCCGGAACAATGAGCAGTTCTTC.

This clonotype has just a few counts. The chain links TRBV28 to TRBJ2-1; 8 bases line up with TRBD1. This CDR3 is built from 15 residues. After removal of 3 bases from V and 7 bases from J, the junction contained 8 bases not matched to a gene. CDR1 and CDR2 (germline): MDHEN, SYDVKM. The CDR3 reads CASSLVRGRQNEQFF. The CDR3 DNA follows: TGTGCCAGCAGTTTGGTCAGGGGGCGTCAGAATGAGCAGTTCTTC.

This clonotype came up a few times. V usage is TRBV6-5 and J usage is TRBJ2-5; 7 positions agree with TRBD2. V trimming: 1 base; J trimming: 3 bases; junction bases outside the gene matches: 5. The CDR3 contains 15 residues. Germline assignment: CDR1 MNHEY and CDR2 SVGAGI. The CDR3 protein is CASSYLSSGEETQYF. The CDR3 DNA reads TGTGCCAGCAGTTACTTGTCTAGCGGAGAAGAGACCCAGTACTTC.

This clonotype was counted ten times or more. The DNA for the CDR3 is TGCGCCAGCAGCCCGGACGCCGCCCGACGCACAGATACGCAGTATTTT. Translation gives CASSPDAARRTDTQYF. V gene TRBV4-3 combines with J gene TRBJ2-3; unclear D gene. Germline CDR1 LGHNA, CDR2 YSLEER. Trimming removed 4 bases from V and 1 base from J, with 15 bases in between. This CDR3 has 16 residues.

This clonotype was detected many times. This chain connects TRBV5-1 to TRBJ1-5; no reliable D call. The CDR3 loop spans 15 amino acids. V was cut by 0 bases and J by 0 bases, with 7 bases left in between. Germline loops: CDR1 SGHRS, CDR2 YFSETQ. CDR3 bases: TGCGCCAGCAGCTTGGGAGACCATAGCAATCAGCCCCAGCATTTT. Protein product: CASSLGDHSNQPQHF.

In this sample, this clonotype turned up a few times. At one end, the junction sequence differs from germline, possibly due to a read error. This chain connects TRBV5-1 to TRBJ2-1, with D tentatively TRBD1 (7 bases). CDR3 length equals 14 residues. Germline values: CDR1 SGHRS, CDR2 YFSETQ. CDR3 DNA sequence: TGCGCCAGCAGATTGGCGGGACAGATTAATGAGCAGTTCTTC. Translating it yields CASRLAGQINEQFF. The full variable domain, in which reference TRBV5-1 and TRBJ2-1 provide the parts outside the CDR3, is KAGVTQTPRYLIKTRGQQVTLSCSPISGHRSVSWYQQTPGQGLQFLFEYFSETQRNKGNFPGRFSGRQFSNSRSEMNVSTLELGDSALYLCASRLAGQINEQFFGPGTRLTVL.

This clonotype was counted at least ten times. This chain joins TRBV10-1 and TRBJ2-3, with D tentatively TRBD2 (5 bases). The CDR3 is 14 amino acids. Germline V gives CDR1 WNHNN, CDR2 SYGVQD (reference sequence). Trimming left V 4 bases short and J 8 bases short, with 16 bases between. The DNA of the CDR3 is TGCGCCAGCAGTGCCGGGATCGAATTTGGTACGCAGTATTTT. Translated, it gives CASSAGIEFGTQYF.

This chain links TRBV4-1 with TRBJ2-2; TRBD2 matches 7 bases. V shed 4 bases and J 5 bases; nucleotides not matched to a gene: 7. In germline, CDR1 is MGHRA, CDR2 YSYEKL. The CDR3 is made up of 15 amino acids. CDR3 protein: CASSPETGGTGELFF. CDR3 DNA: TGCGCCAGCAGCCCAGAAACGGGGGGAACCGGGGAGCTGTTTTTT.

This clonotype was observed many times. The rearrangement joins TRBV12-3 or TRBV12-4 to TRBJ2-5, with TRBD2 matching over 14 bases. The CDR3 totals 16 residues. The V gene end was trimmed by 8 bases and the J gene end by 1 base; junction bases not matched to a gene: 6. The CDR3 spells CASRPGTSGSQETQYF. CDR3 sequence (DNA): TGTGCCAGCCGACCTGGGACTAGCGGGAGCCAAGAGACCCAGTACTTC.

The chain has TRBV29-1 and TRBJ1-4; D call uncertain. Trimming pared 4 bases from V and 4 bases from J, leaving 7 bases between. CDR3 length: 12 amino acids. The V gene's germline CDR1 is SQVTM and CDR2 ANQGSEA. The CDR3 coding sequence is TGCAGCGTTGTATCCGGTAATGAAAAACTGTTTTTT. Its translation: CSVVSGNEKLFF.

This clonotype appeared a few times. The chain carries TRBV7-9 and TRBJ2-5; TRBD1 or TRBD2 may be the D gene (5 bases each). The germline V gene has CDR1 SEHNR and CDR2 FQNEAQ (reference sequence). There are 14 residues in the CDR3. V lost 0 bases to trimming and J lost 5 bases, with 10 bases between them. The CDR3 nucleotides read TGTGCCAGCAGCTTAGCTCGGGGCCATGAGACCCAGTACTTC. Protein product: CASSLARGHETQYF.

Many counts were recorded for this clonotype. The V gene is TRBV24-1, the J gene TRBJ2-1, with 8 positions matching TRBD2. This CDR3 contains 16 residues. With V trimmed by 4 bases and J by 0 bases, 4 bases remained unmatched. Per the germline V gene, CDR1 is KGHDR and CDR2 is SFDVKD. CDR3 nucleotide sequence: TGTGCCACCAGTGACCGCAGCGGGAGCTCCTACAATGAGCAGTTCTTC. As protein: CATSDRSGSSYNEQFF.

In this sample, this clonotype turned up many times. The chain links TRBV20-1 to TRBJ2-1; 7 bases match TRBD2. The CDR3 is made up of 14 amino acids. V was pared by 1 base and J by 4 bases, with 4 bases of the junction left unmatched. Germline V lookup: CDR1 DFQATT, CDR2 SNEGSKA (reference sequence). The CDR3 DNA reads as TGCAGTGCTAGAGTCCCTAGCGGTTACAATGAGCAGTTCTTC. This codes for CSARVPSGYNEQFF.

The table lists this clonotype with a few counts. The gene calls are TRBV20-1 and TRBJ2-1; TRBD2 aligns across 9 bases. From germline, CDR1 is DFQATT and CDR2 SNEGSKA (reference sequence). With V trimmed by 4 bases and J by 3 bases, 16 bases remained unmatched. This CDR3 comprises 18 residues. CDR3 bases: TGCAGTGCTACCCGGGACCGTTCGGGACTAGCCTTCTACAATGAGCAGTTCTTC. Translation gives CSATRDRSGLAFYNEQFF.

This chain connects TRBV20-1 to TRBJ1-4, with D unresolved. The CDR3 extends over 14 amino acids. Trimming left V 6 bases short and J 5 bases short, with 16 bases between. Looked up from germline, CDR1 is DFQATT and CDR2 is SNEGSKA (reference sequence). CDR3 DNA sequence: TGCAGTGCGGAGATGCTCAGGAGGAATGAAAAACTGTTTTTT. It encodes CSAEMLRRNEKLFF.

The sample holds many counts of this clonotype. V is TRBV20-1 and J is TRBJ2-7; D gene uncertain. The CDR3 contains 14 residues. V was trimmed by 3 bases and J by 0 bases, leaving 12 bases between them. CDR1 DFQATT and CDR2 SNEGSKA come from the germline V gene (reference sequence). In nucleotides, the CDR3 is TGCAGTGCTAGTGGCAGGAGCCGCTCCTACGAGCAGTACTTC. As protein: CSASGRSRSYEQYF.

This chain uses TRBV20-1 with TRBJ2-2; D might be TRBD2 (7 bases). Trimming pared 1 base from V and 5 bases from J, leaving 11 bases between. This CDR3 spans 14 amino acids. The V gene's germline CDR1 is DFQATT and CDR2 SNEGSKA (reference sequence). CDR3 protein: CSARVAGATGELFF. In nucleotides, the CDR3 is TGCAGTGCTAGAGTTGCGGGGGCGACCGGGGAGCTGTTTTTT.